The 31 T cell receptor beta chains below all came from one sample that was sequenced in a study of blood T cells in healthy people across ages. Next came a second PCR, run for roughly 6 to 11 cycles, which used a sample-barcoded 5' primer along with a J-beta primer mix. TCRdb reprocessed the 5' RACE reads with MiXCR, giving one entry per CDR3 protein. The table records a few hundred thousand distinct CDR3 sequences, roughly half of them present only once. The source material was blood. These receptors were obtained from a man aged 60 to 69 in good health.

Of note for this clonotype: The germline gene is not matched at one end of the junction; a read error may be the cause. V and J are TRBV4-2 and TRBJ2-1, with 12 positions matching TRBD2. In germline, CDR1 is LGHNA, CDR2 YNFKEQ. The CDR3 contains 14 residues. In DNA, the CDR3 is TGTGCCGGCAGCCCTAGCGGGAGGGGTAATGAGCAGTTCTTC. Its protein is CAGSPSGRGNEQFF.

The CDR3 loop is CASSGSGTGSLGLYEQYF. Written as DNA, the CDR3 is TGCGCCAGCAGCGGCTCCGGGACAGGGAGTTTGGGGCTCTACGAGCAGTACTTC. The V gene is TRBV5-1, the J gene TRBJ2-7; 9 positions match TRBD1. The ends lost 4 bases at V and 3 bases at J; junction bases unmatched: 17. In germline, CDR1 is SGHRS, CDR2 YFSETQ. This CDR3 region has 18 residues.

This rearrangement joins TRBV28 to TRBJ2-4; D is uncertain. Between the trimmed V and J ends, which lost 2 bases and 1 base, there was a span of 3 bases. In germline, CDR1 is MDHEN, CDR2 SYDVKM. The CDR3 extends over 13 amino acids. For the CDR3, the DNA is TGTGCCAGCAGTTTACCCGCCAAAAACATTCAGTACTTC. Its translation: CASSLPAKNIQYF.

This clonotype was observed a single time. This chain's CDR3 is CASSLWGSGADTQYF. The CDR3 nucleotides read TGTGCCAGCAGCTTGTGGGGGAGCGGGGCAGATACGCAGTATTTT. The J gene is TRBJ2-3, the V gene TRBV7-9; 7 positions match TRBD2. This CDR3 comprises 15 residues. Germline values: CDR1 SEHNR, CDR2 FQNEAQ (reference sequence). Trimming cost V 3 bases and J 4 bases; bases outside gene matches: 7.

The DNA for the CDR3 is TGCGCCAGCAGCCTACTGGACGGCTCTTATGTCACAGATACGCAGTATTTT. It yields the protein CASSLLDGSYVTDTQYF. V gene TRBV5-1 combines with J gene TRBJ2-3; D is undetermined. CDR3 length: 17 amino acids. V lost 4 bases and J 2 bases, leaving 20 bases between the germline ends. CDR1 SGHRS and CDR2 YFSETQ come from the germline V gene. Full variable domain (rest looked up from reference TRBV5-1 and TRBJ2-3): KAGVTQTPRYLIKTRGQQVTLSCSPISGHRSVSWYQQTPGQGLQFLFEYFSETQRNKGNFPGRFSGRQFSNSRSEMNVSTLELGDSALYLCASSLLDGSYVTDTQYFGPGTRLTVL.

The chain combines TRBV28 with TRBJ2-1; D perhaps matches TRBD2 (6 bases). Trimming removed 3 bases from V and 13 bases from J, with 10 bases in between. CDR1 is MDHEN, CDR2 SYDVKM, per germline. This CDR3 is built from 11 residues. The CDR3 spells CASSFRETQFF. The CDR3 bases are TGTGCCAGCAGTTTTCGGGAGACCCAGTTCTTC.

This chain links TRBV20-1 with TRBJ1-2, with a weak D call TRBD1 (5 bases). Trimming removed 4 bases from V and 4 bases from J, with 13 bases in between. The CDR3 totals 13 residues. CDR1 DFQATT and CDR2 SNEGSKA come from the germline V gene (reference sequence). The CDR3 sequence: CSAKAPGPYGYTF. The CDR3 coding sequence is TGCAGTGCTAAGGCCCCGGGGCCCTATGGCTACACCTTC.

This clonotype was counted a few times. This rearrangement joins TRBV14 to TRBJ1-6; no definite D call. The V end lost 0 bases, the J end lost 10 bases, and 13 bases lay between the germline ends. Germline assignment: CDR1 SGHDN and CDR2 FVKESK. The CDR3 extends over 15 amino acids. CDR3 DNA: TGTGCCAGCAGCCAAGACCCCCCGGGAAAGTCACCCCTCCACTTT. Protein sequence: CASSQDPPGKSPLHF.

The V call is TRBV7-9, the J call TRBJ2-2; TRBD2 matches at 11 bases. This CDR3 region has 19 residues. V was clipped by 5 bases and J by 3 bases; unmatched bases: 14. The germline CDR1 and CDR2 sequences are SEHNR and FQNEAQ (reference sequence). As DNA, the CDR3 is TGTGCCAGCAGCCCCGGGGCCCCTAGCGGGAGGTTCGACACCGGGGAGCTGTTTTTT. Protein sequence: CASSPGAPSGRFDTGELFF.

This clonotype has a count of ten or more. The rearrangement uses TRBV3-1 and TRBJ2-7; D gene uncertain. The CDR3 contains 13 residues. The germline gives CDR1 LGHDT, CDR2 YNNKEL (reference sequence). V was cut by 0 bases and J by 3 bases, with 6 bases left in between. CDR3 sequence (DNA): TGTGCCAGCAGCCAAGATAGAGGCTACGAGCAGTACTTC. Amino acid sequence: CASSQDRGYEQYF.

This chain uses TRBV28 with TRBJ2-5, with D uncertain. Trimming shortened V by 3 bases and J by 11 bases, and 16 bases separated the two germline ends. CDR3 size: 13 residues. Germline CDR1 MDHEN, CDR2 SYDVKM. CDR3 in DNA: TGTGCCAGCAGTTTGAACAGAAACAATGAGCAGTACTTC. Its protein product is CASSLNRNNEQYF. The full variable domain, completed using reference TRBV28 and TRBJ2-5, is DVKVTQSSRYLVKRTGEKVFLECVQDMDHENMFWYRQDPGLGLRLIYFSYDVKMKEKGDIPEGYSVSREKKERFSLILESASTNQTSMYLCASSLNRNNEQYFGPGTRLLVL.

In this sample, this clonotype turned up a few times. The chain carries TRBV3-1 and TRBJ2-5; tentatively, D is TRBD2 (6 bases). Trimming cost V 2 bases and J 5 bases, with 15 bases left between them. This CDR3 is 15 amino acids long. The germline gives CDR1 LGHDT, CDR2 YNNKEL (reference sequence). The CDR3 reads CASSQPRPGRETQYF. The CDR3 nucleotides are TGTGCCAGCAGCCAACCCCGGCCAGGGAGGGAGACCCAGTACTTC.

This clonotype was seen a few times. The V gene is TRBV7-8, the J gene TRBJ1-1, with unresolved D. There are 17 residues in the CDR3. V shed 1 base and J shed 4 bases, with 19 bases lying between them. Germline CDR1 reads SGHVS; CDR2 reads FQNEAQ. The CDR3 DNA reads TGTGCCAGCAGCTTAGTGGTTAGGGCCACGAGGGTCACTGAAGCTTTCTTT. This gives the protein CASSLVVRATRVTEAFF.

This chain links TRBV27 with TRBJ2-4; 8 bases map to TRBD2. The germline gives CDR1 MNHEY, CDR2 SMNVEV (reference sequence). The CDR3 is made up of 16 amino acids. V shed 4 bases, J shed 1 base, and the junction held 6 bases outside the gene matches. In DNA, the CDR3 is TGTGCCAGCAGTTATGCCAGCGGGAGTGCCAAAAACATTCAGTACTTC. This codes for CASSYASGSAKNIQYF.

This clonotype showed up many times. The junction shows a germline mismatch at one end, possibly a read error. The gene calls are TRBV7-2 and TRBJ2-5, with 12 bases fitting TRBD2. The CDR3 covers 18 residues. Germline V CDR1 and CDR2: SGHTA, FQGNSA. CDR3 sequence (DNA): TGTGCCAGCAGCCTAGCGGGAGGGCCGTCTCCGGCACAAGAGACCCAGTACTTC. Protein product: CASSLAGGPSPAQETQYF.

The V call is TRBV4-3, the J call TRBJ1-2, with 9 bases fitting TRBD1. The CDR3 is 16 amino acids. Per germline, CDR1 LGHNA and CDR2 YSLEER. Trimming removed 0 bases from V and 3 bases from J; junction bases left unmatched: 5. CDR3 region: CASSQDLRQGDYGYTF. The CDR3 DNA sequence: TGCGCCAGCAGCCAAGATCTGCGACAGGGGGACTATGGCTACACCTTC.

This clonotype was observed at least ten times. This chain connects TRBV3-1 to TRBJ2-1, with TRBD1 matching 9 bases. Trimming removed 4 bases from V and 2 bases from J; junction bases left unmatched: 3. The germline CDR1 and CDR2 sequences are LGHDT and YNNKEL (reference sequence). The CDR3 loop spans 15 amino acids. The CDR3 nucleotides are TGTGCCAGCAGCCCCGGGACAGGGACCTACAATGAGCAGTTCTTC. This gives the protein CASSPGTGTYNEQFF.

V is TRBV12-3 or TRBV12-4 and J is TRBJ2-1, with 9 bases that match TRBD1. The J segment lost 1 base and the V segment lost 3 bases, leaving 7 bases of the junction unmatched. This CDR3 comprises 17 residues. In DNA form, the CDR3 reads TGTGCCAGCAGTTTGGCTACAGGGGGCTCTTCCTACAATGAGCAGTTCTTC. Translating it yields CASSLATGGSSYNEQFF.

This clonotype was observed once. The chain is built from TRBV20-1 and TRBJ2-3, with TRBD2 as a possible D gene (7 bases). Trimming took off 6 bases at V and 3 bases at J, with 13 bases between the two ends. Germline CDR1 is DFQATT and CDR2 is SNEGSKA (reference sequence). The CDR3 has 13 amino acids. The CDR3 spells CSAARGATDTQYF. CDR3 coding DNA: TGCAGTGCCGCCCGGGGGGCGACAGATACGCAGTATTTT.

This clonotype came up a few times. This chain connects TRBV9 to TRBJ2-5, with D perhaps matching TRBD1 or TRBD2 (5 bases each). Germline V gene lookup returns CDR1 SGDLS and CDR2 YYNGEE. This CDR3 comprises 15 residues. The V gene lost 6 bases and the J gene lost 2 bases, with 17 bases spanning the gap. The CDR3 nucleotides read TGTGCCAGCAACCCTTCATCGGGACGTCAAGAGACCCAGTACTTC. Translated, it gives CASNPSSGRQETQYF.

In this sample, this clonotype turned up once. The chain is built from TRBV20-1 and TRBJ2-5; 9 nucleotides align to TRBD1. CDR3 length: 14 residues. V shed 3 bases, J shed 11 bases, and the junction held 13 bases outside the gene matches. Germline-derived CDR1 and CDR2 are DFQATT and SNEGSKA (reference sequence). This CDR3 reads CSARAGQGRGEQYF. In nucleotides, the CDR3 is TGCAGTGCTAGGGCGGGACAGGGTAGGGGTGAGCAGTACTTC.

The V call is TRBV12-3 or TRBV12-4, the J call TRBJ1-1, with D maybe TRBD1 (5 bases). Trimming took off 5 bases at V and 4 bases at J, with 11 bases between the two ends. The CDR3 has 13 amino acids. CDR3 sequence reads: CASSTRALTEAFF. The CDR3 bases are TGTGCCAGCAGTACCAGGGCTCTCACTGAAGCTTTCTTT.

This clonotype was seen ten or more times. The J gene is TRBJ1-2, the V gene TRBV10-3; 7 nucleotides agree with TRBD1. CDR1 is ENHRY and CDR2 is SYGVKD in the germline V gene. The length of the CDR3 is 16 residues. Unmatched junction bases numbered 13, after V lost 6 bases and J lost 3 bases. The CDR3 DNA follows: TGTGCCATCAGGGGGACAGCCAAAAGCCCCGACTATGGCTACACCTTC. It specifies CAIRGTAKSPDYGYTF.

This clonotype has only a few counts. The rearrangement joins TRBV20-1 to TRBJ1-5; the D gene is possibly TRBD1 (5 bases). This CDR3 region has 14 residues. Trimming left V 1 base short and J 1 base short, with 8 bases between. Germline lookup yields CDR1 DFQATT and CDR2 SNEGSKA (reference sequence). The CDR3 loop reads CSARGRDSNQPQHF. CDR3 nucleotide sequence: TGCAGTGCTAGAGGCAGGGACAGCAATCAGCCCCAGCATTTT.

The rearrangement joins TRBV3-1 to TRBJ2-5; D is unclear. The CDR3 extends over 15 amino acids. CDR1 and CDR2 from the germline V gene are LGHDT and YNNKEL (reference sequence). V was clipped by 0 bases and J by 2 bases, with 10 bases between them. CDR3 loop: CASSQESGFQETQYF. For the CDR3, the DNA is TGTGCCAGCAGCCAAGAGTCGGGTTTTCAAGAGACCCAGTACTTC.

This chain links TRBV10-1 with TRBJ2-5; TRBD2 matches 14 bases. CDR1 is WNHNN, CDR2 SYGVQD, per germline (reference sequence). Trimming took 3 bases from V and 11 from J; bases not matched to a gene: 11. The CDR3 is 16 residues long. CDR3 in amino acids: CASSDQGLAGGEEQYF. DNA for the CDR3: TGCGCCAGCAGTGATCAAGGACTAGCGGGGGGCGAAGAGCAGTACTTC.

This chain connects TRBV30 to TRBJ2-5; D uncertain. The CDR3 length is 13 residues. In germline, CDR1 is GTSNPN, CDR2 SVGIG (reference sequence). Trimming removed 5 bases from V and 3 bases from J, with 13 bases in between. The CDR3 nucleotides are TGTGCCTGGTGTAGAGACCAGAAAGAGACCCAGTACTTC. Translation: CAWCRDQKETQYF.

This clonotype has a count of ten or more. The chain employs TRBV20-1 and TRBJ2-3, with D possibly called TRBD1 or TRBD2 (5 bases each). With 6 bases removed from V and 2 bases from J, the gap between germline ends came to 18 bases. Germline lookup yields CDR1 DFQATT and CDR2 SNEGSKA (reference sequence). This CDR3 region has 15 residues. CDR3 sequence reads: CSAGKTGRVTDTQYF. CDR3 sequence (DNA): TGCAGTGCAGGAAAAACGGGACGAGTCACAGATACGCAGTATTTT.

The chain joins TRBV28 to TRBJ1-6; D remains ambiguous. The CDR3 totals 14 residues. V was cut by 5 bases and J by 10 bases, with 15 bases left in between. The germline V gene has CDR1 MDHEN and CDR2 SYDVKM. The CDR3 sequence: CASSSPPVNSPLHF. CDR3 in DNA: TGTGCCAGCAGTAGTCCCCCTGTAAACTCACCCCTCCACTTT.

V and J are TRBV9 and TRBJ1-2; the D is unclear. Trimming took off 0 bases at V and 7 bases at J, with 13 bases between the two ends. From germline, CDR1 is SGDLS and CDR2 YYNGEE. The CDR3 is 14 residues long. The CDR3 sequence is CASSVEEWASGYTF. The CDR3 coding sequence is TGTGCCAGCAGCGTAGAGGAATGGGCCAGTGGCTACACCTTC.

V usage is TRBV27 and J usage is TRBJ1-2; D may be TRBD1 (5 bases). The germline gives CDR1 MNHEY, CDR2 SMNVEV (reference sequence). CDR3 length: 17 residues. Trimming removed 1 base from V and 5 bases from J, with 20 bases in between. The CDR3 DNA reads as TGTGCCAGCAGTTTATGGGCGGGGGAGCATATAGGGTATGGCTACACCTTC. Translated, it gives CASSLWAGEHIGYGYTF.